The clone carrying this TCR beta chain has more than one count but fewer than ten. The data were obtained in a study of blood T cells in healthy people across ages. CDR1 and CDR2 from the germline V gene are LGHDT and YNNKEL (reference sequence). This CDR3 region has 14 residues. The V and J ends lost 2 bases and 4 bases respectively, with 11 bases between them. Combining a sample-barcoded 5' primer with a J-beta primer mix, a second PCR ran for roughly 7 to 12 cycles. TCRdb recomputed calls from the 5' RACE reads with MiXCR, one row per CDR3 protein. The table has some 920,000 distinct CDR3 sequences, 45% to 60% seen once.

The sample comprised blood. This TCR came from a woman aged 55-75 years in good health. The rearrangement joins TRBV3-1 to TRBJ1-2; D not resolved. The CDR3 DNA reads TGTGCCAGCAGCCAAAACTCCCAGAGCTATGGCTACACCTTC. Translated: CASSQNSQSYGYTF.